These 17 T cell receptor beta chains were sequenced from one sample in a study of tumor and adjacent non-tumor tissue in lung cancer. A modified ARM-PCR protocol with three rounds of nested PCR amplified TCRbeta. TCRdb itself ran the multiplex PCR reads through MiXCR, one entry per CDR3 protein. The data contain around 100,000 distinct CDR3 sequences, over 55% of them seen just once; the ten biggest clones take up around a fifth. The template was RNA from unsorted bulk tissue. This non-tumor lung sample came from over 3 cm beyond the tumor edge. The sample consisted of distant non-tumor lung tissue. These receptors all come from a man aged 25-45 years with non-small cell lung cancer.

To note about this clonotype: A much larger clone lies one base from this, so it may be a read error. This chain uses TRBV12-5 with TRBJ2-7; D gene ambiguous. Germline V gene sequence: CDR1 LGHNT, CDR2 FRNRAP. CDR3 length: 13 amino acids. CDR3 amino acids: CASGLWPSYEKYF. In DNA, the CDR3 is TGTGCTAGTGGTTTGTGGCCCTCCTACGAGAAGTACTTC.

The chain joins TRBV7-8 to TRBJ2-1; D might be TRBD2 (5 bases). V was clipped by 0 bases and J by 8 bases, with 17 bases between them. The CDR3 consists of 16 residues. CDR1 is SGHVS and CDR2 is FQNEAQ in the germline V gene. CDR3 DNA: TGTGCCAGCAGCTTAGCGGCTAGCATGGTAGTACATGAGCAGTTCTTC. Translation gives CASSLAASMVVHEQFF.

A few counts support this clonotype. The V gene is TRBV4-1, the J gene TRBJ1-5; D is uncertain. The CDR3 sequence is 14 residues long. Germline CDR1 MGHRA, CDR2 YSYEKL. The ends were cut back, 4 bases at V and 3 bases at J, with 10 bases in the middle. CDR3 region: CASSRTRNNQPQHF. DNA of the CDR3: TGCGCCAGCAGCCGCACAAGGAACAATCAGCCCCAGCATTTT.

Concerning this clonotype itself: A junction boundary mismatches the germline segment, possibly from a read error. The chain is built from TRBV5-1 and TRBJ2-2; tentatively, D is TRBD2 (6 bases). This CDR3 comprises 15 residues. The germline CDR1 and CDR2 sequences are SGHRS and YFSETQ. For the CDR3, the DNA is TGCGCCAGCAGCTCAGGACTAACGGACACCGGGGAGCCGTTTTTT. The encoded protein is CASSSGLTDTGEPFF. The entire variable domain, with the rest obtained from reference TRBV5-1 and TRBJ2-2, is as follows: KAGVTQTPRYLIKTRGQQVTLSCSPISGHRSVSWYQQTPGQGLQFLFEYFSETQRNKGNFPGRFSGRQFSNSRSEMNVSTLELGDSALYLCASSSGLTDTGEPFFGEGSRLTVL.

This clonotype was detected once. One end of the junction does not line up with germline, which may come from a read error. The V and J genes are TRBV29-1 and TRBJ1-2, with D unclear. The germline CDR1 and CDR2 sequences are SQVTM and ANQGSEA. There are 13 residues in the CDR3. The CDR3 here is CSTLDSRVYDYTF. Written as DNA, the CDR3 is TGCAGCACTTTGGATAGTCGGGTGTATGACTACACCTTC.

In its sample, this clonotype was seen many times. CDR3 region: CATSDLRAGGRDEQFF. Here the CDR3 DNA reads TGTGCCACCAGTGATTTGAGGGCAGGGGGCAGGGATGAGCAGTTCTTC. This sequence joins TRBV24-1 and TRBJ2-1, with 8 bases lining up with TRBD1. V lost 0 bases to trimming and J lost 8 bases; unmatched junction nucleotides: 8. The CDR3 is 16 amino acids. Germline CDR1 KGHDR, CDR2 SFDVKD.

Many counts were recorded for this clonotype. The chain couples TRBV20-1 to TRBJ2-1; D unresolved. Trimming took off 6 bases at V and 4 bases at J, with 16 bases between the two ends. The CDR3 runs to 14 residues. CDR1 DFQATT and CDR2 SNEGSKA come from the germline V gene (reference sequence). In DNA form, the CDR3 reads TGCAGTGCCCGACAACCACGAGGATACAATGAGCAGTTCTTC. Its translation: CSARQPRGYNEQFF.

Many counts were recorded for this clonotype. The genes are TRBV20-1 and TRBJ2-1, with 10 bases fitting TRBD2. The germline CDR1 and CDR2 sequences are DFQATT and SNEGSKA (reference sequence). V was pared by 0 bases and J by 8 bases, with 7 bases of the junction left unmatched. The CDR3 has 15 amino acids. The CDR3 nucleotides read TGCAGTGCTAGAGATTCGCTAGCGGGAGCAGATGAGCAGTTCTTC. Its protein is CSARDSLAGADEQFF.

As to this clonotype: This may be a read error, as it is one base from a much larger clone. The rearrangement joins TRBV12-3 or TRBV12-4 to TRBJ1-1, with D hard to call. This CDR3 comprises 12 residues. V gave up 7 bases and J gave up 4 bases, with 10 bases separating them. The CDR3: CASNFGITEAFF. In DNA form, the CDR3 reads TGTGCCAGCAATTTCGGCATCACTGAAGCTTTCTTT.

This clonotype showed up just a few times. The CDR3 region has the DNA TGTGCCGGGATCGACAAGGTGGTCTACGAGCAGTACTTC. Its translation is CAGIDKVVYEQYF. The V gene is TRBV30, the J gene TRBJ2-7; no clear D. Trimming removed 8 bases at V and 3 bases at J, with 17 bases between. The CDR3 covers 13 residues. Germline assignment: CDR1 GTSNPN and CDR2 SVGIG (reference sequence).

The chain uses TRBV11-2 and TRBJ1-2; 8 bases align to TRBD1. Germline trimming cut 5 bases from V and 12 bases from J; bases unmatched to any gene: 23. The germline CDR1 and CDR2 sequences are SGHAT and FQNNGV. This CDR3 has 17 amino acids. Here the CDR3 DNA reads TGTGCCAGCAGCATCCTAGGGACAGGCAACCTTAACTTTTGCCACACCTTC. Its translation is CASSILGTGNLNFCHTF.

Points on this clonotype: Relative to the germline gene, one junction end is altered; a read error may explain this. V and J are TRBV29-1 and TRBJ2-5, with D hard to call. This CDR3 region has 12 residues. The germline gives CDR1 SQVTM, CDR2 ANQGSEA. The CDR3 DNA sequence: TGCCGCGTTGCGGAGACTCAAGAGACCCAGCACTTC. Amino acids: CRVAETQETQHF.

About this clonotype itself: At one end the junction does not follow the germline gene, possibly because of a read error. This chain links TRBV6-5 with TRBJ2-5; D remains ambiguous. Germline lookup yields CDR1 MNHEY and CDR2 SVGAGI. The CDR3 length is 14 residues. The CDR3: CAGSYDGSIETHYF. CDR3 in DNA: TGTGCCGGCAGTTACGACGGCAGTATAGAGACCCATTACTTC.

Points on this clonotype: A single base separates this from a much larger clone, so it may be a read error. The rearrangement links TRBV5-1 to TRBJ1-1, with a possible D match to TRBD1 (6 bases). This CDR3 is built from 14 residues. Germline lookup yields CDR1 SGHRS and CDR2 YFSETQ. CDR3 nucleotides: TGCGCCAACAGCTTGGACCCTGGGGGCTCTGAAGCTTTCTTT. Residues: CANSLDPGGSEAFF.

Turning to this clonotype: This is likely a read error, given that the CDR3 carries no conserved phenylalanine or tryptophan at its end. The V gene is TRBV20-1, the J gene TRBJ1-2; 9 nucleotides agree with TRBD1. The CDR3 is 13 residues long. CDR1 is DFQATT, CDR2 SNEGSKA, per germline (reference sequence). The DNA for the CDR3 is TGCGGTGCTAGGGACAGGGTCGGTCTTGGCTACACCATC. It is translated as CGARDRVGLGYTI.

A remark on this clonotype: Given a much more abundant clone one base away, this may be a read error. This sequence joins TRBV20-1 and TRBJ2-1; the D gene could be TRBD1 or TRBD2 (5 bases each). Germline-derived CDR1 and CDR2 are DFQATT and SNEGSKA (reference sequence). This CDR3 comprises 15 residues. CDR3 in amino acids: CSASLSGAKYSEQFF. DNA for the CDR3: TGCAGTGCTAGTCTGTCCGGGGCCAAATACAGTGAGCAGTTCTTC.

Note on this clonotype: One junction end does not reproduce the germline sequence, and a read error may be involved. The CDR3 protein is CASSLTLGVMLF. As DNA, the CDR3 is TGTGCCAGCAGTTTAACGCTGGGTGTCATGTTGTTC. The J gene is TRBJ1-2, the V gene TRBV12-3 or TRBV12-4; D call uncertain. This CDR3 has 12 amino acids.